There are a few counts of the clone carrying this T cell receptor (beta chain). No antigen is known for it. There are 16 residues in the CDR3. CDR1 and CDR2 (germline): LGHDT, YNNKEL (reference sequence). V was cut by 0 bases and J by 6 bases, with 15 bases left in between. Every donor was a healthy Caucasian. Unique molecular identifiers were present on the cDNA, and a universal primer site came from template switching. TCRdb called the 5' RACE reads again in MiXCR, with one record for every CDR3 protein. The sample holds approximately 1.8 million distinct CDR3 sequences, around a third seen once. These data come from a study of identical twins. Whole-study findings and limits: Invariant MAIT and iNKT cells may have partly biased zero-insertion analyses. Out-of-frame alpha sequences shared by twins were enriched for low generation probability.

Sample: cord blood. This TCR came from a newborn girl in good health. This sequence joins TRBV3-1 and TRBJ2-1; D gene unclear. Here the CDR3 DNA reads TGTGCCAGCAGCCAAGATCTCCGGTTGCACGGCAATGAGCAGTTCTTC. It codes for CASSQDLRLHGNEQFF.